One and the same sample provided the 9 T cell receptor beta chains below, sequenced in a study of T cell responses to AZD1222 COVID-19 vaccine. Profiling relied on immunoSEQ multiplex PCR, and the TCRdb table lists in-frame clones only, not all of them. The sample carries more than 100,000 clones, approximately 85% recorded once. The input for sequencing was peripheral blood, taken 28 days after the second dose of the MenACWY control vaccine. These receptors were obtained from an adult who received the MenACWY meningococcal vaccine as a control.

The rearrangement joins TRBV4-3 to TRBJ1-1; D gene uncertain. The CDR3 covers 14 residues. V lost 0 bases, J lost 5 bases, and 10 bases lay in between. The germline V gene encodes CDR1 LGHNA and CDR2 YSLEER. The CDR3 sequence: CASSQERVVTEAFF. The CDR3 DNA sequence: TGCGCCAGCAGCCAAGAAAGGGTGGTTACTGAAGCTTTCTTT.

The chain carries TRBV7-9 and TRBJ1-1, with TRBD1 identical over 9 bases. Trimming took 7 bases from V and 11 from J; bases not matched to a gene: 11. This CDR3 has 13 residues. Germline values: CDR1 SEHNR, CDR2 FQNEAQ (reference sequence). The CDR3 here is CASIGQGLVMAFF. The CDR3 coding sequence is TGTGCCAGCATCGGACAGGGGCTGGTTATGGCTTTCTTT.

The chain recombines TRBV7-6 with TRBJ2-1; 7 bases agree with TRBD2. Germline lookup yields CDR1 SGHVS and CDR2 FNYEAQ. The CDR3 runs 15 residues. Trimming at V came to 3 bases and at J to 4 bases, leaving 6 bases not matched to a gene. The CDR3 nucleotides read TGTGCCAGCAGCTTTGGCGGGGGTAGATACAATGAGCAGTTCTTC. This encodes CASSFGGGRYNEQFF.

The chain recombines TRBV5-1 with TRBJ1-2; D is possibly TRBD1 (6 bases). The germline gives CDR1 SGHRS, CDR2 YFSETQ. This CDR3 has 14 amino acids. V shed 0 bases and J shed 4 bases, with 10 bases lying between them. The CDR3 nucleotides are TGCGCCAGCAGCTTGGGGGACATACTCTATGGCTACACCTTC. Its translation: CASSLGDILYGYTF. The full variable domain, in which reference TRBV5-1 and TRBJ1-2 provide the parts outside the CDR3, is KAGVTQTPRYLIKTRGQQVTLSCSPISGHRSVSWYQQTPGQGLQFLFEYFSETQRNKGNFPGRFSGRQFSNSRSEMNVSTLELGDSALYLCASSLGDILYGYTFGSGTRLTVV.

The chain links TRBV13 to TRBJ2-7, with 9 bases that match TRBD1. CDR3 length: 15 amino acids. Looked up from germline, CDR1 is PRHDT and CDR2 is FYEKMQ (reference sequence). The V gene end was trimmed by 1 base and the J gene end by 9 bases; junction bases not matched to a gene: 10. Here the CDR3 DNA reads TGTGCCAGCAGCTTAGAGGGACAGGGCGTTTTGGGGCAGTACTTC. The encoded protein is CASSLEGQGVLGQYF.

The J gene is TRBJ2-2, the V gene TRBV6-4, with D possibly being TRBD1 or TRBD2 (5 bases each). Germline CDR1 and CDR2: MRHNA and SNTAGT. This CDR3 contains 18 residues. V gave up 0 bases and J gave up 3 bases, with 17 bases separating them. CDR3 nucleotides: TGTGCCAGCAGTGACTCGGGGCAGACGGGAACTTACACCGGGGAGCTGTTTTTT. Its translation: CASSDSGQTGTYTGELFF.

The genes are TRBV10-3 and TRBJ2-3, with D tentatively TRBD2 (7 bases). Germline values: CDR1 ENHRY, CDR2 SYGVKD. The CDR3 length is 15 residues. V was cut by 10 bases and J by 4 bases, with 21 bases left in between. The chain's CDR3 is CASRDTRGRADTQYF. DNA for the CDR3: TGTGCCAGCCGGGACACTCGAGGGAGGGCAGATACGCAGTATTTT.

The chain links TRBV6-1 to TRBJ1-1; unclear D gene. The CDR3 length is 15 residues. The V gene's germline CDR1 is MNHNS and CDR2 SASEGT. V was shortened by 0 bases and J by 1 base, with 9 bases between the two germline ends. Written as DNA, the CDR3 is TGTGCCAGCAGTGAAGCATGGTTTCAGAACACTGAAGCTTTCTTT. Amino acid sequence: CASSEAWFQNTEAFF.

This clone was seen a handful of times. V gene TRBV5-1 combines with J gene TRBJ1-5; D perhaps matches TRBD1 (5 bases). Germline V gives CDR1 SGHRS, CDR2 YFSETQ. CDR3 length: 14 residues. V lost 4 bases and J 3 bases, leaving 11 bases between the germline ends. The CDR3 DNA follows: TGCGCCAGCAGCCGCTCAGGGCTCAATCAGCCCCAGCATTTT. It encodes CASSRSGLNQPQHF.